The source of this T cell receptor (beta chain) is a study of blood T cell repertoires in COVID-19. Study at large: There were acute and convalescent COVID-19 samples, and they came from the United States, Italy and Spain. Sample material is recorded as cDNA or gDNA derived from T cells, B-cell-depleted T cells, or PBMCs.

The ends were cut back, 4 bases at V and 3 bases at J, with 6 bases in the middle. Germline assignment: CDR1 DFQATT and CDR2 SNEGSKA (reference sequence). The length of the CDR3 is 11 residues. In the study's own analysis: The assay estimated nucleated cells by amplifying reference gene primers. Repertoires were generated with immunoSEQ multiplex PCR, while TCRdb's copy carries only in-frame clones and drops some. The D gene and trimming were derived from the DNA, and the V and J assignments and clone size from that table. The repertoire has more than 30,000 clones, about nine tenths of them found once; the top ten carry about 25%.

This chain links TRBV20-1 with TRBJ1-1; D uncertain. This TCR derives from an elderly woman with active or convalescent COVID-19. Sequencing was carried out using peripheral blood. The CDR3 DNA reads TGCAGTGCTACCAGGCACACTGAAGCTTTCTTT. Protein product: CSATRHTEAFF.